These T cell receptor beta chains were read from a single sample in a study of cytomegalovirus exposure and HLA in healthy donors. Method: immunoSEQ multiplex PCR; TCRdb's copy keeps in-frame clones and lacks some. The data contain 150,000 to 200,000 clones, approximately 85% of them singletons. The sample comprised PBMCs. The receptors originated from a woman between 18 and 30 years old in good health and CMV-seronegative. Both conserved end residues are part of each CDR3. Each record gives: J gene, V gene, D gene, clone size, CDR3 protein, CDR3 DNA. The D gene is left open where the match is weak. A clone size is listed for some rows: how often the clone was seen (once, few, many), or a class if it is expanded.

>TRBJ1-6|TRBV18|TRBD1|.
CASRTGTGNSPLHF
TGTGCCAGCCGTACCGGGACAGGGAATTCACCCCTCCACTTT
>TRBJ2-6|TRBV19|.|once
CASSPGDSWANVLTF
TGTGCCAGTAGCCCCGGGGATAGCTGGGCCAACGTCCTGACTTTC
>TRBJ2-7|TRBV7-9|.|.
CASSVNYEQYF
TGTGCCAGCAGCGTCAACTACGAGCAGTACTTC
>TRBJ1-2|TRBV7-8|TRBD1|.
CASSIRSGQGAGYGYTF
TGTGCCAGCAGCATCCGATCGGGACAGGGGGCAGGCTATGGCTACACCTTC
>TRBJ1-1|TRBV15|.|.
CATSRDKGLLNTEAFF
TGTGCCACCAGCAGAGATAAGGGACTTCTGAACACTGAAGCTTTCTTT
>TRBJ1-1|TRBV9|.|few
CASSVVEGWWTEAFF
TGTGCCAGCAGCGTAGTAGAGGGATGGTGGACTGAAGCTTTCTTT
>TRBJ2-7|TRBV5-4|TRBD2|.
CASSLGLAGSEQYF
TGTGCCAGCAGCTTGGGACTAGCGGGGAGCGAGCAGTACTTC
>TRBJ2-7|TRBV29-1|TRBD1|once
CSVLTGGRSYEQYF
TGCAGCGTTTTAACAGGGGGCCGTTCCTACGAGCAGTACTTC
>TRBJ1-1|TRBV4-1|.|.
CASSREQVNTEAFF
TGCGCCAGCAGCCGAGAACAGGTGAACACTGAAGCTTTCTTT
>TRBJ1-1|TRBV4-2|TRBD1|.
CASSHPDRVNTEAFF
TGTGCCAGCAGCCACCCGGACAGGGTAAACACTGAAGCTTTCTTT
>TRBJ2-1|TRBV9|.|.
CASSVDRNNEQFF
TGTGCCAGCAGCGTAGACAGAAACAATGAGCAGTTCTTC
>TRBJ1-2|TRBV6-1|.|.
CASPGQSGHYGYTF
TGTGCCAGCCCCGGACAGTCAGGCCACTATGGCTACACCTTC
>TRBJ2-5|TRBV30|TRBD2|once
CAWSTSSGMGTQYF
TGTGCCTGGAGTACCTCTAGCGGGATGGGGACCCAGTACTTC
>TRBJ1-1|TRBV6-5|.|.
CASSSTGGNTEAFF
TGTGCCAGCAGTTCGACAGGAGGAAACACTGAAGCTTTCTTT
>TRBJ2-3|TRBV5-1|TRBD1|.
CASSGTGGAGTDTQYF
TGCGCCAGCAGCGGTACAGGGGGCGCTGGCACAGATACGCAGTATTTT
>TRBJ2-7|TRBV4-2|TRBD1|once
CASSSYDRGTEQYF
TGTGCCAGCAGCTCCTACGACAGGGGGACCGAGCAGTACTTC
>TRBJ1-1|TRBV5-1|TRBD1|.
CASSLDGQGIDTEAFF
TGCGCCAGCAGCTTGGACGGACAGGGGATTGACACTGAAGCTTTCTTT
>TRBJ1-1|TRBV5-4|.|.
CASSLPGTQIMNTEAFF
TGTGCCAGCAGCTTGCCTGGGACACAGATCATGAACACTGAAGCTTTCTTT
>TRBJ2-3|TRBV6-5|.|.
CASSSPVTGDTQYF
TGTGCCAGCAGTTCCCCTGTAACAGGAGATACGCAGTATTTT
>TRBJ1-2|TRBV5-4|.|.
CASSFGGITNYGYTF
TGTGCCAGCAGCTTCGGGGGGATCACTAACTATGGCTACACCTTC
>TRBJ1-3|TRBV19|.|few
CASSIVDSGGTGNTIYF
TGTGCCAGTAGTATAGTAGATTCGGGGGGCACTGGAAACACCATATATTTT
>TRBJ2-5|TRBV6-5|TRBD1|.
CASSYRGTGQETQYF
TGTGCCAGCAGTTACAGGGGGACAGGGCAAGAGACCCAGTACTTC
>TRBJ2-7|TRBV6-1|TRBD1|.
CAIETRDSSYEQYF
TGTGCCATCGAGACCCGGGACAGTTCCTACGAGCAGTACTTC
>TRBJ2-1|TRBV15|.|.
CATSPQRAYNEQFF
TGTGCCACCAGCCCCCAGCGGGCTTACAATGAGCAGTTCTTC
>TRBJ2-7|TRBV9|TRBD2|.
CASSAGLAGEYEQYF
TGTGCCAGCAGCGCGGGACTAGCGGGAGAGTACGAGCAGTACTTC
>TRBJ2-7|TRBV21-1|.|.
CASSEGPLTSSYEQYF
TGTGCCAGCAGCGAAGGGCCCTTGACTAGCTCCTACGAGCAGTACTTC
>TRBJ2-3|TRBV5-6|TRBD2|.
CASSYGLAGGTDTQYF
TGTGCCAGCAGCTATGGACTAGCGGGGGGCACAGATACGCAGTATTTT
>TRBJ2-7|TRBV7-9|TRBD2|once
CASSSGSSYEQYF
TGTGCCAGCTCTAGCGGAAGCTCCTACGAGCAGTACTTC
>TRBJ2-6|TRBV30|TRBD1|.
CAWSVYPTGVQRPGANVLTF
TGTGCCTGGAGTGTTTATCCAACAGGGGTCCAGAGGCCTGGGGCCAACGTCCTGACTTTC
>TRBJ2-1|TRBV6-5|TRBD2|.
CASSYSTPAGGNEQFF
TGTGCCAGCAGTTACTCGACCCCCGCGGGAGGGAATGAGCAGTTCTTC
>TRBJ1-3|TRBV10-3|TRBD1|.
CAITADRGGNTIYF
TGTGCCATCACCGCCGACAGGGGTGGAAACACCATATATTTT
>TRBJ2-4|TRBV6-5|TRBD2|.
CASSRSGRGNIQYF
TGTGCCAGCAGTCGCAGCGGGAGAGGAAACATTCAGTACTTC
>TRBJ1-1|TRBV18|.|.
CASSPRVGGDTEAFF
TGTGCCAGCTCACCCCGGGTTGGGGGGGACACTGAAGCTTTCTTT
>TRBJ1-2|TRBV11-2|.|.
CASSLDRVDFVYGYTF
TGTGCCAGCAGCTTAGACAGGGTCGACTTCGTCTATGGCTACACCTTC
>TRBJ2-1|TRBV5-3|TRBD2|.
CARSTFSSGRAYDEQFF
TGTGCCAGAAGCACCTTCTCTAGCGGGAGGGCGTATGATGAGCAGTTCTTC
>TRBJ2-5|TRBV5-6|TRBD2|.
CASSSLGRESHETQYF
TGTGCCAGCAGCTCATTGGGGCGGGAGAGCCACGAGACCCAGTACTTC
>TRBJ1-2|TRBV5-4|TRBD1|.
CASSLGLGQGWEGYTF
TGTGCCAGCAGTCTGGGGTTAGGACAGGGTTGGGAAGGCTACACCTTC
>TRBJ2-3|TRBV2|.|once
CASRQASSSTDTQYF
TGTGCCAGCAGACAGGCATCATCGAGCACAGATACGCAGTATTTT
>TRBJ1-4|TRBV5-1|TRBD1|.
CASSVTGVGREKLFF
TGCGCCAGCAGCGTGACAGGGGTCGGTAGGGAAAAACTGTTTTTT
>TRBJ1-3|TRBV13|TRBD1|.
CASSLDDRGLSGNTIYF
TGTGCCAGCAGCTTAGACGACAGGGGGCTTTCTGGAAACACCATATATTTT
>TRBJ2-5|TRBV7-9|.|.
CASSLLISGARETQYF
TGTGCCAGCAGCTTATTAATTAGTGGAGCAAGGGAGACCCAGTACTTC
>TRBJ2-5|TRBV6-5|TRBD2|.
CASSRGLAKETQYF
TGTGCCAGCAGCCGCGGACTAGCGAAAGAGACCCAGTACTTC
>TRBJ1-4|TRBV6-1|TRBD1|.
CASSEWRQGSWEKLFF
TGTGCCAGCAGTGAATGGAGACAGGGATCTTGGGAAAAACTGTTTTTT
>TRBJ2-7|TRBV7-9|TRBD2|.
CASSWVRLAGGYEQYF
TGTGCCAGCAGCTGGGTACGGCTAGCGGGAGGGTACGAGCAGTACTTC
>TRBJ1-2|TRBV4-2|TRBD1|.
CASSQESFGTGLPRNYGYTF
TGTGCCAGCAGCCAGGAGAGCTTCGGGACAGGGCTTCCTCGGAACTATGGCTACACCTTC
>TRBJ2-7|TRBV6-1|TRBD2|.
CASKELAGAEQYF
TGTGCCAGCAAAGAACTAGCGGGAGCCGAGCAGTACTTC
>TRBJ1-1|TRBV7-6|.|.
CASSQGQNTEAFF
TGTGCCAGCAGCCAGGGACAGAACACTGAAGCTTTCTTT
>TRBJ2-3|TRBV6-1|.|once
CASSSTRSSTDTQYF
TGTGCCAGCAGTTCGACACGAAGTAGCACAGATACGCAGTATTTT
>TRBJ2-1|TRBV10-3|.|.
CAISGLGDNNEQFF
TGTGCCATCAGTGGACTAGGGGATAACAATGAGCAGTTCTTC
>TRBJ2-7|TRBV6-4|.|.
CASSERQRPTYEQYF
TGTGCCAGCAGTGAACGCCAGCGACCCACCTACGAGCAGTACTTC
>TRBJ2-1|TRBV14|.|.
CASSSPTGSSSYNEQFF
TGTGCCAGCAGCTCCCCAACAGGGTCGAGCTCCTACAATGAGCAGTTCTTC